Presented here are 11 T cell receptor beta chains from one specimen sequenced in a study of CD8+CD57+ T cells in acquired aplastic anemia. Researchers used genomic DNA as the template to profile TCR beta VDJ and CDR3. From the reads, TCRdb called clonotypes with MiXCR, one entry per CDR3 protein. The sample has under 350,000 distinct CDR3 sequences; about 50% are singletons. The sequenced patients had an expansion of CD8+CD57+ cells seen by flow cytometry. The sequencing input was sorted CD4+, CD8+, or CD8+CD57+ T cells (not recorded which) from PBMCs. These receptors were collected from a human donor with aplastic anemia.

This clonotype came up many times. At one of its ends the junction is not consistent with the germline gene, which may arise from a read error. The chain couples TRBV6-5 to TRBJ2-5; 8 bases are shared with TRBD1. The CDR3 totals 15 residues. Germline V gene data show CDR1 as MNHEY and CDR2 as SVGAGI. CDR3 coding DNA: TGTGCCAGCAGACCTACCTTAGGACAGGGAGAGACCCGGTACTTC. Translating it yields CASRPTLGQGETRYF.

The chain uses TRBV20-1 and TRBJ2-7, with 7 bases fitting TRBD2. Germline V gives CDR1 DFQATT, CDR2 SNEGSKA (reference sequence). V was clipped by 5 bases and J by 2 bases; unmatched bases: 6. CDR3 length equals 13 residues. The CDR3 reads CSALPLAAYEQYF. The CDR3, as DNA: TGCAGTGCTCTACCCCTAGCGGCCTACGAGCAGTACTTC.

This clonotype was counted once. V gene TRBV4-1 combines with J gene TRBJ1-1, with D hard to call. Germline V gives CDR1 MGHRA, CDR2 YSYEKL. V gave up 0 bases and J gave up 6 bases, with 11 bases separating them. CDR3 size: 14 residues. The DNA for the CDR3 is TGCGCCAGCAGCCAAGATCAAGGGTACCCTGAAGCTTTCTTT. The encoded protein is CASSQDQGYPEAFF.

A few counts support this clonotype. The chain couples TRBV2 to TRBJ2-7; 10 bases map to TRBD2. This CDR3 is 13 amino acids long. The J segment lost 5 bases and the V segment lost 5 bases, leaving 3 bases of the junction unmatched. In germline, CDR1 is SNHLY, CDR2 FYNNEI. The CDR3 DNA reads as TGTGCCAGCAGTCTAGCGGGAGTTGACGAGCAGTACTTC. Translated, it gives CASSLAGVDEQYF.

In this sample, this clonotype turned up a few times. This chain links TRBV7-9 with TRBJ1-2; tentatively, D is TRBD1 (5 bases). Germline CDR1 reads SEHNR; CDR2 reads FQNEAQ (reference sequence). V lost 6 bases and J lost 3, with 11 bases in between. There are 13 residues in the CDR3. For the CDR3, the DNA is TGTGCCAGCAGTCCCCAGGGTTACTATGGCTACACCTTC. Its translation: CASSPQGYYGYTF. The full variable domain, in which reference TRBV7-9 and TRBJ1-2 provide the parts outside the CDR3, is DTGVSQNPRHKITKRGQNVTFRCDPISEHNRLYWYRQTLGQGPEFLTYFQNEAQLEKSRLLSDRFSAERPKGSFSTLEIQRTEQGDSAMYLCASSPQGYYGYTFGSGTRLTVV.

This clonotype was counted between two and nine times. The V call is TRBV2, the J call TRBJ2-2; D not resolved. The CDR3 consists of 13 residues. V lost 6 bases and J lost 6, with 11 bases in between. Germline CDR1 is SNHLY and CDR2 is FYNNEI. The chain's CDR3 is CASSAERAGELFF. As DNA, the CDR3 is TGTGCCAGCAGCGCCGAACGCGCCGGGGAGCTGTTTTTT.

The CDR3 coding sequence is TGTGCCAGCAGTAGAGCTCCGGGACTCTCTGGGGCCAACGTCCTGACTTTC. Amino acids: CASSRAPGLSGANVLTF. This chain links TRBV12-3 or TRBV12-4 with TRBJ2-6, with D tentatively TRBD2 (6 bases). The CDR3 sequence is 17 residues long. The ends were cut back, 5 bases at V and 0 bases at J, with 14 bases in the middle.

Concerning this clonotype itself: The final CDR3 position lacks the conserved phenylalanine or tryptophan, pointing to a likely read error. The V and J genes are TRBV19 and TRBJ2-6; no clear D gene. Trimming cost V 4 bases and J 0 bases, with 1 base left between them. The germline V gene has CDR1 LNHDA and CDR2 SQIVND (reference sequence). CDR3 size: 13 residues. CDR3 amino acids: CASSNSGANVLTP. As DNA, the CDR3 is TGTGCCAGTAGTAACTCTGGGGCCAACGTCCTGACTCCA.

This clonotype was observed many times. Relative to the germline gene, one junction end is altered; a read error may explain this. The rearrangement uses TRBV7-9 and TRBJ2-2; weak D call: TRBD1 (6 bases). The CDR3 totals 14 residues. Looked up from germline, CDR1 is SEHNR and CDR2 is FQNEAQ (reference sequence). The CDR3 region is CASSLDRNTGELFF. In DNA, the CDR3 is TGCGCCAGCAGCTTGGACAGGAACACCGGGGAGCTGTTTTTT.

At least ten counts were recorded for this clonotype. The V gene is TRBV10-2, the J gene TRBJ1-1, with 7 bases identical to TRBD1. Germline values: CDR1 WSHSY, CDR2 SAAADI. The V and J ends lost 6 bases and 2 bases, in that order; junction bases with no gene match: 9. CDR3 length equals 15 residues. CDR3 loop: CASRADRVINTEAFF. The CDR3 DNA reads as TGCGCCAGCAGGGCCGACAGGGTCATTAACACTGAAGCTTTCTTT.

Many counts were recorded for this clonotype. V gene TRBV27 combines with J gene TRBJ2-6; D might be TRBD2 (5 bases). CDR1 and CDR2 from the germline V gene are MNHEY and SMNVEV (reference sequence). CDR3 length: 15 residues. The ends were cut back, 2 bases at V and 4 bases at J, with 9 bases in the middle. The CDR3 here is CASSLRGIGANVLTF. DNA of the CDR3: TGTGCCAGCAGTTTACGAGGGATCGGGGCCAACGTCCTGACTTTC.